This TCR beta chain was identified in a study of blood T cell repertoires in COVID-19. Overall study: T cells, B-cell-depleted T cells, or PBMCs supplied cDNA or gDNA.

This clone was picked up a small number of times. How the authors handled the data: Cell counts per sample came from amplifying reference gene primers. TCRdb keeps only in-frame clones here, not all; method: immunoSEQ multiplex PCR. That table furnishes V, J and clone size, whereas the DNA furnished D and trimming. Among some 130,000 clones listed, approximately 74% were seen once. The CDR3 is 15 amino acids. Germline CDR1 reads MDHEN; CDR2 reads SYDVKM. With 3 bases clipped from V and 5 bases from J, the junction kept 9 bases outside the gene matches. The source material was peripheral blood. The rearrangement uses TRBV28 and TRBJ1-1, with 7 positions matching TRBD1. The origin of this receptor is a woman in her 70s with acute or convalescent COVID-19. The CDR3 sequence is CASSLPEGAGTEAFF. Written as DNA, the CDR3 is TGTGCCAGCAGTTTGCCGGAGGGGGCTGGGACTGAAGCTTTCTTT.